This T cell receptor beta chain was sequenced during a study of regulatory T cells in long-lasting Graves disease. Arm-PCR of CDR3 regions with iRepertoire HTBI primers generated TCR beta libraries. Original data processing: The samples yielded fewer than 75 TRBV and 14 TRBJ segments. Using its own MiXCR run on the multiplex PCR reads, TCRdb lists one record per CDR3 protein. The V and J calls and clone size come from TCRdb's table, not from the authors' own analysis. The table includes about 460,000 distinct CDR3 sequences, about 20% detected once. Broader study findings: Persistent Graves' patients had lower TCR diversity than newly diagnosed ones. There were preferences for TRBV28, TRBJ1-2 and TRBJ2-5 in persistent disease. New patients shared about a thousand public clonotypes, fewer than the approximately 2,500 shared by persistent patients.

Time point here: persistent/refractory GD, antithyroid drugs over 5 years with positive TRAb. There was RNA extracted from PBMCs, and the TCR library was made from it. Germline CDR1 and CDR2: SGHTA and FQGTGA. V lost 6 bases and J lost 6; bases outside the gene matches: 8. The CDR3 is 13 amino acids. Notes on this clonotype: Its antigen remains unknown.

The clonotype was recovered from a female donor with Graves disease. The sequences come from peripheral blood mononuclear cells (PBMCs), collected when the disease was refractory, from a patient treated with antithyroid drugs. V and J are TRBV7-3 and TRBJ2-7; 7 positions agree with TRBD2. The CDR3: CASSFSREGEQYF. CDR3 DNA: TGTGCCAGCAGTTTTTCGAGGGAGGGCGAGCAGTACTTC.